This is a list of T cell receptor beta chains from one sample in a study of Ad26.COV2.S vaccination and SARS-CoV-2 variants. Only in-frame clones appear in the TCRdb table, and some are missing; sequencing was by immunoSEQ multiplex PCR. The profile shows 380,000 or so clones, 75% to 90% of them singletons. The sequencing used peripheral blood, collected in a trial of Ad26.COV2.S vaccine versus placebo. The receptors were sampled from a person between 18 and 65 years old who received the Ad26.COV2.S COVID-19 vaccine or a placebo. Each CDR3 is given with its conserved first and last residue.

TRBV27	TRBJ2-2	11	CASSFGGELFF
TRBV3-1/TRBV3-2	TRBJ1-3	12	CASSPAGLPSYF
TRBV11-2	TRBJ2-7	12	CASSLGSYEQYF
TRBV7-2	TRBJ2-1	17	CASSLESESGGQDEQFF
TRBV2	TRBJ2-7	12	CASRSSSYEQYF
TRBV7-9	TRBJ1-1	15	CASSLAGRSGTEAFF
TRBV10-3	TRBJ1-5	15	CAISDRTEGGQPQHF
TRBV30	TRBJ1-1	15	CAWRRTRGENTEAFF
TRBV9	TRBJ2-1	16	CASTPAGRGGVYEQFF
TRBV4-1	TRBJ1-1	13	CASSPSQNTEAFF
TRBV20-1	TRBJ2-3	15	CSASGAPGVSDTQYF
TRBV7-8	TRBJ2-1	16	CASSSPTSGRANEQFF
TRBV5-6	TRBJ2-6	15	CASSLESSGANVLTF
TRBV21-1	TRBJ2-1	18	CASSLRRGQYYSYNEQFF
TRBV3-1/TRBV3-2	TRBJ2-3	15	CASSRPGLAGETQYF
TRBV7-9	TRBJ2-7	14	CASSAPGTDYEQYF
TRBV7-9	TRBJ2-1	18	CASSLASNRDRVNNEQFF
TRBV6-1	TRBJ1-2	16	CASSEFYRDRSSGYTF
TRBV7-2	TRBJ1-6	16	CASSISMEQGASPLHF
TRBV19	TRBJ1-1	16	CASSMRQGRTNTEAFF
TRBV29-1	TRBJ1-1	14	CSVDGGSVRTEAFF
TRBV29-1	TRBJ1-1	11	CSGQMNTEAFF
TRBV7-9	TRBJ1-4	13	CASSLAGNEKLFF
TRBV24-1	TRBJ1-1	13	CATRSQGNTEAFF
TRBV5-1	TRBJ1-1	13	CASSGEGMAEAFF
TRBV11-2	TRBJ1-1	14	CASSSSSSGTEAFF
TRBV19	TRBJ2-3	19	CASSPWGGLAGPNTDTQYF
TRBV13	TRBJ2-7	16	CASSLRTSGSPYEQYF
TRBV29-1	TRBJ2-5	13	CSVVQGAEETQYF
TRBV15	TRBJ1-1	12	CATSNQGLGAFF
TRBV24-1	TRBJ2-7	17	CATSDLPSGRAIDEQYF
TRBV12-3/TRBV12-4	TRBJ2-5	12	CASSFRGETQYF
TRBV5-1	TRBJ1-1	12	CASSLVNTEAFF
TRBV10-2	TRBJ1-2	12	CASRQGVYGYTF
TRBV7-9	TRBJ2-1	15	CASSLGDSSYNEQFF
TRBV5-4	TRBJ1-2	14	CASSLQGINYGYTF
TRBV2	TRBJ2-5	15	CASSEAVTGGETQYF